This T cell receptor beta chain was obtained from a study of identical twins. In regard to this clonotype: The antigen is undetermined.

Every sampled donor was Caucasian and healthy. TCRdb fed the 5' RACE reads into MiXCR, producing one record per CDR3 protein. Counted here are fewer than 250,000 distinct CDR3 sequences, 6% to 8.5% occurring once; the ten biggest clones make up about 5.8%. Overall study findings and caveats: Whereas memory repertoires showed no such difference, abundant cord blood beta clonotypes carried fewer insertions.

V shed 10 bases and J 5 bases; nucleotides not matched to a gene: 20. This CDR3 region has 18 residues. Germline CDR1 reads ENHRY; CDR2 reads SYGVKD. This same sample was also part of a study on yellow fever vaccine responses in identical twins.

The V call is TRBV10-3, the J call TRBJ2-5; 12 positions match TRBD2. The clonotype originates from a woman younger than 35 in good health. The sequencing sample was made of CD8+ T cells sorted from blood. The CDR3 here is CATQTDLAGGPGSETQYF. CDR3 in DNA: TGTGCCACCCAAACAGACCTAGCGGGAGGGCCGGGTTCTGAGACCCAGTACTTC.